Following are 9 T cell receptor beta chains from one sample sequenced in a study of PD-L1 blockade in urothelial cancer. The sample's time point: peripheral blood 6 weeks after treatment start. Sequencing was performed with immunoSEQ multiplex PCR; in TCRdb, only in-frame clones are kept and a portion is missing. This table holds 80,000 to 95,000 clones, 83% found once. Here the sequenced sample was PBMCs, taken around atezolizumab (anti-PD-L1) treatment. The receptors derive from a man in his 70s with urothelial cancer.

This rearrangement joins TRBV19 to TRBJ2-7; a weak D match, TRBD2 (5 bases). Germline CDR1 is LNHDA and CDR2 is SQIVND (reference sequence). Trimming shortened V by 11 bases and J by 0 bases, and 20 bases separated the two germline ends. The CDR3 loop spans 15 amino acids. CDR3 nucleotides: TGTGCCTCTAAGAGGGAAGGGATGAGCTCCTACGAGCAGTACTTC. Translated, it gives CASKREGMSSYEQYF.

V usage is TRBV5-6 and J usage is TRBJ2-1; possibly TRBD2 for D (6 bases). The CDR3 has 16 residues. Trimming took off 5 bases at V and 4 bases at J, with 19 bases between the two ends. Germline V gene lookup returns CDR1 SGHDT and CDR2 YYEEEE. CDR3: CASRTTGTLLYNEQFF. CDR3 sequence (DNA): TGTGCCAGCAGAACCACCGGGACTTTACTATACAATGAGCAGTTCTTC.

V is TRBV2 and J is TRBJ2-7, with D possibly TRBD1 on 6 matching bases. The germline V gene has CDR1 SNHLY and CDR2 FYNNEI. The ends were cut back, 4 bases at V and 4 bases at J, with 17 bases in the middle. The CDR3 has 15 amino acids. The CDR3 reads CASSVQDRFSYEQYF. The CDR3 nucleotides read TGTGCCAGCAGTGTACAGGACAGATTCAGTTACGAGCAGTACTTC. The variable domain in full, completed from reference TRBV2 and TRBJ2-7, reads EPEVTQTPSHQVTQMGQEVILRCVPISNHLYFYWYRQILGQKVEFLVSFYNNEISEKSEIFDDQFSVERPDGSNFTLKIRSTKLEDSAMYFCASSVQDRFSYEQYFGPGTRLTVT.

The V call is TRBV12-5, the J call TRBJ2-2, with D hard to call. Trimming took 6 bases from V and 1 from J, leaving 6 bases between them. This CDR3 is built from 13 residues. From germline, CDR1 is LGHNT and CDR2 FRNRAP. Written as DNA, the CDR3 is TGTGCTAGTGGGGCAGGGAACACCGGGGAGCTGTTTTTT. Translating it yields CASGAGNTGELFF.

The chain couples TRBV9 to TRBJ1-5; no clear D. This CDR3 spans 15 amino acids. CDR1 SGDLS and CDR2 YYNGEE come from the germline V gene. V was cut by 0 bases and J by 5 bases, with 12 bases left in between. The CDR3 DNA sequence: TGTGCCAGCAGCGTAGCTGAAGCACCGGATCAGCCCCAGCATTTT. It translates to CASSVAEAPDQPQHF.

The chain couples TRBV7-9 to TRBJ2-1; D gene ambiguous. Germline V CDR1 and CDR2: SEHNR, FQNEAQ (reference sequence). The CDR3 covers 15 residues. Trimming removed 1 base at V and 5 bases at J, with 12 bases between. In DNA form, the CDR3 reads TGTGCCAGCAGCTTAGATGACTTGATAAACAATGAGCAGTTCTTC. Amino acid sequence: CASSLDDLINNEQFF. The whole variable domain, filled in from reference TRBV7-9 and TRBJ2-1, reads DTGVSQNPRHKITKRGQNVTFRCDPISEHNRLYWYRQTLGQGPEFLTYFQNEAQLEKSRLLSDRFSAERPKGSFSTLEIQRTEQGDSAMYLCASSLDDLINNEQFFGPGTRLTVL.

V gene TRBV5-8 combines with J gene TRBJ2-1; 8 positions match TRBD2. Trimming took 3 bases from V and 7 from J; bases not matched to a gene: 6. The germline V gene encodes CDR1 SGHTS and CDR2 YDEGEE. CDR3 length: 14 amino acids. The CDR3 region is CASSYRGGGNEQFF. CDR3 DNA: TGTGCCAGCAGCTATCGAGGCGGGGGGAATGAGCAGTTCTTC.

DNA for the CDR3: TGTGCCAGCAGCTTAGACAGCACAAACTATGGCTACACCTTC. Amino acids: CASSLDSTNYGYTF. The genes are TRBV7-2 and TRBJ1-2, with unresolved D. The CDR3 has 14 amino acids. The V end lost 1 base, the J end lost 2 bases, and 8 bases lay between the germline ends. Germline V gene sequence: CDR1 SGHTA, CDR2 FQGNSA.

V usage is TRBV10-1 and J usage is TRBJ2-7; 7 bases match TRBD1. The V gene end was trimmed by 1 base and the J gene end by 7 bases; junction bases not matched to a gene: 10. Germline-derived CDR1 and CDR2 are WNHNN and SYGVQD (reference sequence). This CDR3 is built from 15 residues. CDR3 amino acids: CASSEFSQGEQEQYF. DNA for the CDR3: TGCGCCAGCAGTGAGTTCAGTCAGGGGGAGCAGGAGCAGTACTTC.